These T cell receptor beta chains were read from a single sample in a study of T cell responses to AZD1222 COVID-19 vaccine. TCRdb keeps only in-frame clones here, not all; method: immunoSEQ multiplex PCR. The sample includes 130,000 or so clones, 70% to 90% of them seen just once. The starting material was peripheral blood, obtained on day 0 of AZD1222 vaccination. The receptors originated from an adult in good health. Both conserved end residues are part of each CDR3. Each record gives: clone size, D gene, V gene, J gene, CDR3 protein, CDR3 DNA. The D gene is left open where the match is weak. Expanded clones get a size class; other rows say once, few or many, or leave the size out.

NA,NA,TRBV27,TRBJ2-7,CASSLVGPYEQYF,TGTGCCAGCAGTTTAGTAGGACCTTACGAGCAGTACTTC
few,TRBD1,TRBV19,TRBJ2-1,CASSAPTGGAGNEQFF,TGTGCCAGTAGTGCCCCTACAGGGGGCGCCGGCAATGAGCAGTTCTTC
NA,NA,TRBV7-2,TRBJ1-4,CASSLAGGFNEKLFF,TGTGCCAGCAGCTTAGCGGGAGGATTTAATGAAAAACTGTTTTTT
NA,NA,TRBV5-1,TRBJ2-3,CASSSPISADTQYF,TGCGCCAGCAGTTCCCCTATTAGCGCAGATACGCAGTATTTT
NA,TRBD1,TRBV11-3,TRBJ1-1,CASSLEGADTEAFF,TGTGCCAGCAGCTTGGAGGGGGCAGACACTGAAGCTTTCTTT
NA,NA,TRBV7-9,TRBJ2-5,CASSHTQETQYF,TGTGCCAGCAGTCATACCCAAGAGACCCAGTACTTC
NA,NA,TRBV7-2,TRBJ2-1,CASSLDGRINEQFF,TGTGCCAGCAGCTTAGATGGCAGAATCAATGAGCAGTTCTTC
NA,TRBD1,TRBV14,TRBJ2-3,CASSRHRDRASGTQYF,TGTGCCAGCAGCCGACACCGGGACAGGGCATCTGGTACGCAGTATTTT
NA,NA,TRBV9,TRBJ2-1,CASSVGGIYNEQFF,TGTGCCAGCAGCGTAGGCGGGATCTACAATGAGCAGTTCTTC
once,NA,TRBV9,TRBJ2-5,CASSVRGALETQYF,TGTGCCAGCAGCGTAAGAGGGGCGTTAGAGACCCAGTACTTC
NA,NA,TRBV3-1/TRBV3-2,TRBJ1-1,CASSPPGTYNTEAFF,TGTGCCAGCAGCCCGCCCGGGACGTACAACACTGAAGCTTTCTTT
NA,NA,TRBV18,TRBJ1-4,CASSPGGWNEKLFF,TGTGCCAGCTCACCAGGGGGTTGGAATGAAAAACTGTTTTTT
NA,NA,TRBV12-3/TRBV12-4,TRBJ2-1,CASSLLRDEQFF,TGTGCCAGCAGTTTATTGCGCGATGAGCAGTTCTTC
NA,TRBD2,TRBV14,TRBJ2-7,CASSQDGGTGEQYF,TGTGCCAGCAGCCAAGACGGGGGGACGGGAGAGCAGTACTTC
few,NA,TRBV28,TRBJ2-1,CASSKGRAQFF,TGTGCCAGCAGTAAGGGACGGGCGCAGTTCTTC
NA,NA,TRBV6-2/TRBV6-3,TRBJ2-3,CASSYEPGGYTDTQYF,TGTGCCAGCAGTTACGAGCCGGGGGGCTACACAGATACGCAGTATTTT
few,TRBD1,TRBV7-9,TRBJ1-2,CASSPHDGQGTNYGYTF,TGTGCCAGCAGCCCCCACGACGGACAGGGGACTAACTATGGCTACACCTTC
NA,NA,TRBV25-1,TRBJ1-5,CASSETGRGSNQPQHF,TGTGCCAGCAGTGAAACGGGGAGAGGTAGCAATCAGCCCCAGCATTTT
few,TRBD1,TRBV9,TRBJ1-2,CASSGTAYGYTF,TGTGCCAGCAGTGGGACAGCCTATGGCTACACCTTC
NA,NA,TRBV7-9,TRBJ2-7,CASSLWVRDRYEQYF,TGTGCCAGCAGCCTCTGGGTCCGAGATCGCTACGAGCAGTACTTC